The source of this T cell receptor beta chain is a study of shared clonotypes between healthy human individuals. Study-level background: CD4 naive and memory got three plates each, CD8 naive two, CD8 memory one.

TCRdb's copy holds only in-frame clones and misses some; the assay was immunoSEQ multiplex PCR. The data show approximately 620,000 clones, with 97% seen just once and 0.057% held by the top ten. The CDR3 has 14 residues. V lost 10 bases to trimming and J lost 3 bases, with 19 bases between them. CDR1 is ENHRY and CDR2 is SYGVKD in the germline V gene. J is TRBJ2-7 and V is TRBV10-3, with D possibly TRBD2 on 6 matching bases. The receptor was isolated from a woman aged 30 to 39 in good health. Sequencing was performed on naive CD4+ T cells sorted from blood. Subset given: CD45RA+ positively selected. CDR3 coding DNA: TGTGCCACCGGAGGGACTGGACCCCTCTACGAGCAGTACTTC. This encodes CATGGTGPLYEQYF.